Given below is one T cell receptor beta chain in context. Its antigen is not identified. This sample was taken from a study of cytomegalovirus exposure and HLA in healthy donors. The PCR had 60 Vbeta and 13 Jbeta primers. The assay was immunoSEQ multiplex PCR, and TCRdb's table has in-frame clones only and misses some. The data hold 150,000 to 200,000 clones, with roughly 83% observed a single time. The study's findings and limits: Previously analyzed data showed that most TCR beta V segments were productive at a frequency of about 90% or about 30%. The authors considered a cluster of highly shared sequence variants likely to be a sequencing artifact.

This sequence originates from a woman between 50 and 59 years old in good health and CMV-seronegative. Sequencing was carried out using PBMCs.

The CDR3, as DNA: TGTGCCAGCAGCGCCCTCGGGGTCAGCTCACCCCTCCACTTT. This translates into CASSALGVSSPLHF. The rearrangement links TRBV7-9 to TRBJ1-6; D unclear. Trimming removed 5 bases at V and 10 bases at J, with 15 bases between. The CDR3 is 14 amino acids. Per the germline V gene, CDR1 is SEHNR and CDR2 is FQNEAQ (reference sequence).